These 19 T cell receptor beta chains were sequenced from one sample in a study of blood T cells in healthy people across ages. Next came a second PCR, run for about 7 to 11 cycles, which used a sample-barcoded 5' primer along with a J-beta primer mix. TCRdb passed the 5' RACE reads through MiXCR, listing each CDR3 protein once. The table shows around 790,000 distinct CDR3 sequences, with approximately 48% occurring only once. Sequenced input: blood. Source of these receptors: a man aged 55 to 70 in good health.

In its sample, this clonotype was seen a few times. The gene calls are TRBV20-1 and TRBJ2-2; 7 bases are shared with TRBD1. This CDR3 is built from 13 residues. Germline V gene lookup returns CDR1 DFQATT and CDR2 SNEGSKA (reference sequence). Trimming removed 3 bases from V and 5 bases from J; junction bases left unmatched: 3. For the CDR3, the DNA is TGCAGTGCTAGCTCAGGGGGTACCGGGGAGCTGTTTTTT. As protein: CSASSGGTGELFF.

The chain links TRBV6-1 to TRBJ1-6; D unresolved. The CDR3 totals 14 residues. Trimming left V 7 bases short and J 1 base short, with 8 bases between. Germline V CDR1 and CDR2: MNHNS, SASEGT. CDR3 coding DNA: TGTGCCAGCATAAGGGATTCCTATAATTCACCCCTCCACTTT. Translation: CASIRDSYNSPLHF.

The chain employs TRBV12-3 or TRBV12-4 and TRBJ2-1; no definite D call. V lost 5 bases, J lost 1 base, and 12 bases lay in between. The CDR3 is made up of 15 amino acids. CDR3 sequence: CASSPAPRSYNEQFF. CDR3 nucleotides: TGTGCCAGCAGTCCGGCTCCCCGGTCCTACAATGAGCAGTTCTTC.

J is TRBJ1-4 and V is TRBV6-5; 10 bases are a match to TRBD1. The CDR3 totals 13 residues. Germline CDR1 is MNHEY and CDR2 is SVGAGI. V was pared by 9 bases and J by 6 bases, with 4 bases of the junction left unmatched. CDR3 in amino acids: CARTGGADEKLFF. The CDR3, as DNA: TGTGCCAGGACAGGGGGCGCCGATGAAAAACTGTTTTTT.

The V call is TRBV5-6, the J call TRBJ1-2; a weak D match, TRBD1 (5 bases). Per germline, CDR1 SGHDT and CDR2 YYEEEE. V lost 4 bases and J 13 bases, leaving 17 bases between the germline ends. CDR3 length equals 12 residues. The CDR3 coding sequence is TGTGCCAGCAGCCGCGAGCGGGACGGACTCACCTTC. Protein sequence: CASSRERDGLTF.

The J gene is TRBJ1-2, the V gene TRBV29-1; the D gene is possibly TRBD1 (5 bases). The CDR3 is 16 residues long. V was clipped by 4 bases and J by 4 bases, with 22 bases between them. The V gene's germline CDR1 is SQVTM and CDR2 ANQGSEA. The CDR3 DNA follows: TGCAGCGTTGTTGGAGAGAACAAAGGGGTGTCCTATGGCTACACCTTC. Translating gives CSVVGENKGVSYGYTF.

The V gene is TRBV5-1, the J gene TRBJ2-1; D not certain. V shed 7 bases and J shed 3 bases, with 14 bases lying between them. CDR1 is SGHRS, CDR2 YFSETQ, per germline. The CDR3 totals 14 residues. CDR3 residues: CASGSAWGYNEQFF. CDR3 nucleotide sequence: TGCGCCAGCGGCTCTGCGTGGGGCTACAATGAGCAGTTCTTC.

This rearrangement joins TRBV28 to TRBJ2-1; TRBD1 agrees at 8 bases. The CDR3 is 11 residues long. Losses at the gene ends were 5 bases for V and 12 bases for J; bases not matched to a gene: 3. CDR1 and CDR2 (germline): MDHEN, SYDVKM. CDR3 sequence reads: CASSDRGRQFF. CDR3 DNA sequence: TGTGCCAGCAGTGACAGGGGTCGGCAGTTCTTC.

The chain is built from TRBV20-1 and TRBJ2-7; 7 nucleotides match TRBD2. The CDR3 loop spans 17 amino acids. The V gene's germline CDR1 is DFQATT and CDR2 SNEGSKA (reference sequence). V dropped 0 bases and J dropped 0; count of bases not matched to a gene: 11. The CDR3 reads CSARDFISSGFSYEQYF. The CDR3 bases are TGCAGTGCTAGAGATTTTATCTCTAGCGGCTTCTCCTACGAGCAGTACTTC.

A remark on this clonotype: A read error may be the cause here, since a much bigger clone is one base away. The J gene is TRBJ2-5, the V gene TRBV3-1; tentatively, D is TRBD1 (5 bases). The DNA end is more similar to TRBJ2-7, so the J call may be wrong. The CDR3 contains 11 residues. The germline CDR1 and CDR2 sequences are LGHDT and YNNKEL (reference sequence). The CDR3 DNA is TGTACCAGCAGCCAAAGGGGCGAGCAGTACTTC. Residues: CTSSQRGEQYF.

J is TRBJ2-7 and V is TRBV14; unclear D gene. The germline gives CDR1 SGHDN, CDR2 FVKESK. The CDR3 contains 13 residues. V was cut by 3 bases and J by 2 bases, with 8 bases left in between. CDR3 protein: CASSHPTTYEQYF. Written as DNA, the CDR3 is TGTGCCAGCAGCCATCCCACTACCTACGAGCAGTACTTC.

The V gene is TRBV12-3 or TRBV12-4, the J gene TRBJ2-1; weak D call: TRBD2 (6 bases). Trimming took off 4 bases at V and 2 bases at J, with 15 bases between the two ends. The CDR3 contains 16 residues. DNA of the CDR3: TGTGCCAGCAGTTACGTACTAGCATTACCCTACAATGAGCAGTTCTTC. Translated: CASSYVLALPYNEQFF.

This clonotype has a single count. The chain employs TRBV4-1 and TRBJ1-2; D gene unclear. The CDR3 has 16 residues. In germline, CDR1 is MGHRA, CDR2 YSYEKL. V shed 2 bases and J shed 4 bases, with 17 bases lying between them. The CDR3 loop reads CASSQFDSGNLYGYTF. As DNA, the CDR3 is TGCGCCAGCAGCCAATTTGATTCGGGCAATCTCTATGGCTACACCTTC.

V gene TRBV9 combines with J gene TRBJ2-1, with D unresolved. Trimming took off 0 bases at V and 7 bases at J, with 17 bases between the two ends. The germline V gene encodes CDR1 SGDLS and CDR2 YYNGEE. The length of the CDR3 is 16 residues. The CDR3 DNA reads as TGTGCCAGCAGCGTAGCCTTGTTGGGCAAAGGGAATGAGCAGTTCTTC. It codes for CASSVALLGKGNEQFF.

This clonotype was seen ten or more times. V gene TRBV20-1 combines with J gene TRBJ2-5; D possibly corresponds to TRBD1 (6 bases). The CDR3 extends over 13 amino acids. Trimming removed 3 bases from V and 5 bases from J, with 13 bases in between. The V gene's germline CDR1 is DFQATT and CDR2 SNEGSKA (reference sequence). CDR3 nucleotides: TGCAGTGCTAGCGCTGGGGGCAGGGAGACCCAGTACTTC. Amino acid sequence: CSASAGGRETQYF.

The CDR3 nucleotides are TGCAGTGCGCCGGGACAGGGGGCAGGAGAGACCCAGTACTTC. Amino acids: CSAPGQGAGETQYF. This chain connects TRBV20-1 to TRBJ2-5; 12 bases line up with TRBD1. In germline, CDR1 is DFQATT, CDR2 SNEGSKA (reference sequence). The ends lost 6 bases at V and 4 bases at J; junction bases unmatched: 6. The CDR3 is made up of 14 amino acids.

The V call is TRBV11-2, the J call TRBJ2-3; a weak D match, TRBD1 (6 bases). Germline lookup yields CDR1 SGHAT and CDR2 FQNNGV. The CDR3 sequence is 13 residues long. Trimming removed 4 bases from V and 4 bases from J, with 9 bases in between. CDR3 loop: CASSSQGSDTQYF. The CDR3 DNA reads TGTGCCAGCAGCTCACAGGGTTCAGATACGCAGTATTTT. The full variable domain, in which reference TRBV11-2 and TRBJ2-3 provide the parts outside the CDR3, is EAGVAQSPRYKIIEKRQSVAFWCNPISGHATLYWYQQILGQGPKLLIQFQNNGVVDDSQLPKDRFSAERLKGVDSTLKIQPAKLEDSAVYLCASSSQGSDTQYFGPGTRLTVL.

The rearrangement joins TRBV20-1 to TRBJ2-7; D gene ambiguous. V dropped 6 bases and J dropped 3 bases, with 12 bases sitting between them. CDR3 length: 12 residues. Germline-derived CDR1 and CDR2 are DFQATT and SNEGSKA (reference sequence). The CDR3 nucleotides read TGCAGTGCAGCCGGGCCACTCTACGAGCAGTACTTC. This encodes CSAAGPLYEQYF.

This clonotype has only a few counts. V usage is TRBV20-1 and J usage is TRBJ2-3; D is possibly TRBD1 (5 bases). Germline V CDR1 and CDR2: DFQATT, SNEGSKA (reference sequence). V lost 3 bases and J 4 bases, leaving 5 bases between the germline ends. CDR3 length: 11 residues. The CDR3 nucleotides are TGCAGTGCTAGGGGGCCAGATACGCAGTATTTT. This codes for CSARGPDTQYF.